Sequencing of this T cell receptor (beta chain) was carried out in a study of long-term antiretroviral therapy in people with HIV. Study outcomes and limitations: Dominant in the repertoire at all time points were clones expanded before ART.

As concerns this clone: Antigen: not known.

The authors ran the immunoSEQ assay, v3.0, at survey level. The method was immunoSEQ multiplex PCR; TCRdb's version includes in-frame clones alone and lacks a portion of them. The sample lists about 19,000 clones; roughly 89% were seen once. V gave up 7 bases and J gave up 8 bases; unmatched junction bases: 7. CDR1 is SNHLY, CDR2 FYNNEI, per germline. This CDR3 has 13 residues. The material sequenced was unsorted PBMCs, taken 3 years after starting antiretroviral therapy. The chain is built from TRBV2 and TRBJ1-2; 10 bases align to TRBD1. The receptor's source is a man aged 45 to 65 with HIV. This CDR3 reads CASIRQGAQGYTF. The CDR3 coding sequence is TGTGCCAGCATCAGACAGGGGGCGCAAGGCTACACCTTC. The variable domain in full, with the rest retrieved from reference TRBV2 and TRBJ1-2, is EPEVTQTPSHQVTQMGQEVILRCVPISNHLYFYWYRQILGQKVEFLVSFYNNEISEKSEIFDDQFSVERPDGSNFTLKIRSTKLEDSAMYFCASIRQGAQGYTFGSGTRLTVV.